This T cell receptor (beta chain) derives from a study of blood T cell repertoires in COVID-19. Trimming pared 3 bases from V and 2 bases from J, leaving 8 bases between. Germline V lookup: CDR1 MNHEY, CDR2 SMNVEV (reference sequence). This CDR3 comprises 13 residues. Under the authors' procedure: The assay estimated nucleated cells by amplifying reference gene primers. Sequencing was performed with immunoSEQ multiplex PCR; in TCRdb, only in-frame clones are kept and a portion is missing. V and J calls and clone size are those listed in that table; D and trimming were worked out from the DNA. The sample includes more than 50,000 clones, roughly 77% seen only once; the top ten take roughly 9.7%. This clone was seen only a few times.

Sequenced: peripheral blood. The chain combines TRBV27 with TRBJ2-7; D unresolved. This sequence originates from a human donor in a cohort sampled during active COVID-19. CDR3 loop: CASSFGQPYEQYF. The CDR3 DNA is TGTGCCAGCAGTTTTGGGCAGCCCTACGAGCAGTACTTC.